The present T cell receptor beta chain was sequenced within a study of T cells expressing NK-cell markers. Study-level findings and limits: The CD3+CD56-NKG2C+ fraction of several donors was also led by these clonotypes.

Reprocessing the 5' RACE reads, TCRdb reports a single entry for every CDR3 protein and omits DNA. In total, the table holds some 410,000 distinct CDR3 sequences. As regards this clonotype: What it binds is unknown.

This CDR3 comprises 15 residues. Germline V gene sequence: CDR1 SGHRS, CDR2 YFSETQ. The chain has TRBV5-1 and TRBJ2-1; the TCRdb D gene call, TRBD1, has no DNA to confirm it. The TCR originated in a woman between 18 and 75 years old in good health. The sequencing sample was made of blood T cells: a sorted CD56 or NKG2C T cell subset, CD4+ or CD8+ T cells, or bulk PBMC T cells (not recorded which). The chain's CDR3 is CASSLDGGQVNEQFF.